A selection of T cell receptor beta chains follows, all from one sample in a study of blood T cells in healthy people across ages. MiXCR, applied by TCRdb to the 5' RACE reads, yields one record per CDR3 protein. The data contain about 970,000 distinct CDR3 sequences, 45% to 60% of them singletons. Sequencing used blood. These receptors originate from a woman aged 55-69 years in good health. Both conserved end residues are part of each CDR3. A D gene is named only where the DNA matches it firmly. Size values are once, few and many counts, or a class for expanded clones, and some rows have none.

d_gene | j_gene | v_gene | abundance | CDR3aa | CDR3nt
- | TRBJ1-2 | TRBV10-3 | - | CAISELQQGGGYTF | TGTGCCATCAGTGAGCTGCAACAGGGTGGTGGCTACACCTTC
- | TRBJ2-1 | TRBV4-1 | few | CASSQVESEQFF | TGCGCCAGCAGCCAAGTTGAGTCTGAGCAGTTCTTC
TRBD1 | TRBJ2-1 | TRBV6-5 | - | CASIYSTGNEQFF | TGTGCCAGCATTTACTCGACAGGGAATGAGCAGTTCTTC
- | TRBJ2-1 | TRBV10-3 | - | CAISHPSGVNEQFF | TGTGCCATCAGTCACCCGTCCGGTGTCAATGAGCAGTTCTTC
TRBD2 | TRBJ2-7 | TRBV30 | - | CAWSLAGDSYEQYF | TGTGCCTGGAGTTTGGCGGGAGACTCCTACGAGCAGTACTTC
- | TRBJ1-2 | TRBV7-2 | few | CASSLQRGGPYGYTF | TGTGCCAGCAGCCTCCAGAGGGGAGGCCCCTATGGCTACACCTTC
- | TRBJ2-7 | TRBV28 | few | CASRPSSAYEQYF | TGTGCCAGCAGGCCAAGCTCGGCTTACGAGCAGTACTTC
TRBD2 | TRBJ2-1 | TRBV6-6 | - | CASRPTSGRGNQQFF | TGTGCCAGCAGGCCGACTAGCGGGAGGGGCAATCAGCAGTTCTTC
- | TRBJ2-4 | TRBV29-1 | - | CSVEGGQPGAKNIQYF | TGCAGCGTTGAAGGCGGGCAACCAGGGGCCAAAAACATTCAGTACTTC
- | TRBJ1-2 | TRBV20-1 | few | CSATLTENYGYTF | TGCAGTGCTACCCTGACAGAAAACTATGGCTACACCTTC
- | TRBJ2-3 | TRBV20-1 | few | CSASSRGGTTDTQYF | TGCAGTGCTAGCTCCCGCGGCGGAACCACAGATACGCAGTATTTT
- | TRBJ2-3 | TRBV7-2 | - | CASSPSGWGNTQYF | TGTGCCAGCAGCCCTTCCGGTTGGGGAAATACGCAGTATTTT
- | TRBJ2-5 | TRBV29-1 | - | CSSLRGAGQETQYF | TGCAGCTCCCTCCGTGGGGCGGGTCAAGAGACCCAGTACTTC
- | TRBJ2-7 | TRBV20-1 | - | CSASRSGYQSYEQYF | TGCAGTGCAAGCCGTTCGGGGTATCAGTCCTACGAGCAGTACTTC
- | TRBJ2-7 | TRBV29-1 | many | CSVVTSLQIPYEQYF | TGCAGCGTTGTGACATCCCTTCAAATTCCCTACGAGCAGTACTTC
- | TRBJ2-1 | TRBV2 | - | CASFRDAYNEQFF | TGTGCCAGCTTTCGGGACGCATACAATGAGCAGTTCTTC